This T cell receptor beta chain originates from a study of shared clonotypes between healthy human individuals. Study-wide findings and caveats: On the whole, naive subsets had larger estimated richness than memory subsets had.

Germline trimming cut 6 bases from V and 13 bases from J; bases unmatched to any gene: 9. The germline V gene has CDR1 DFQATT and CDR2 SNEGSKA (reference sequence). The CDR3 consists of 11 residues. Subsets obtained from CD4+ cells comprised CD45RA+ naive and CD45RA-negative memory cells. With regard to this clone: The antigen is not known.

Here immunoSEQ multiplex PCR was the method, and the copy in TCRdb shows in-frame clones only, minus some. The sample gives around 2.1 million clones, around 95% of which show up once; around 0.13% is in the top ten. The material sequenced was naive CD4+ T cells sorted from blood. Subset indicated: CD45RA+ positively selected. The TCR originated in a man between 18 and 29 years old in good health. The chain has TRBV20-1 and TRBJ1-2; 9 bases are shared with TRBD1. CDR3 DNA sequence: TGCAGTGCGTTGACAGGGGGTCCGTTCACCTTC. It specifies CSALTGGPFTF.